This passage covers 15 T cell receptor beta chains from one sample sequenced in a study of blood T cell repertoires in COVID-19. Method: immunoSEQ multiplex PCR; TCRdb's copy keeps in-frame clones and lacks some. The table records some 300,000 clones, about nine tenths of them present only once. The specimen was PBMCs or T cells enriched from blood (not recorded which). These receptors were obtained from a woman in her fifties or sixties who had been exposed to COVID-19.

Here the CDR3 reads CASSLGGLAVGSYNEQFF. The CDR3 nucleotides read TGCGCCAGCAGCTTGGGGGGCCTAGCGGTGGGCTCCTACAATGAGCAGTTCTTC. The chain combines TRBV5-1 with TRBJ2-1; 7 nucleotides line up with TRBD2. This CDR3 comprises 18 residues. Germline V gene sequence: CDR1 SGHRS, CDR2 YFSETQ. The V and J ends lost 0 bases and 0 bases, in that order; junction bases with no gene match: 9.

The rearrangement joins TRBV4-1 to TRBJ2-7; D might be TRBD2 (6 bases). Trimming cost V 0 bases and J 0 bases, with 15 bases left between them. The germline CDR1 and CDR2 sequences are MGHRA and YSYEKL. The CDR3 contains 17 residues. Here the CDR3 reads CASSQDWAGRYSYEQYF. The CDR3 DNA is TGCGCCAGCAGCCAAGATTGGGCGGGACGGTACTCCTACGAGCAGTACTTC.

The chain joins TRBV6-5 to TRBJ1-6; TRBD1 is a possible D gene (6 bases). Trimming removed 6 bases from V and 7 bases from J, with 10 bases in between. This CDR3 has 13 residues. Germline loops: CDR1 MNHEY, CDR2 SVGAGI. CDR3 region: CASRRDINSPLHF. CDR3 in DNA: TGTGCCAGCAGAAGGGACATCAATTCACCCCTCCACTTT.

The J gene is TRBJ2-3, the V gene TRBV6-5, with 8 bases fitting TRBD2. After removal of 6 bases from V and 2 bases from J, the junction contained 7 bases not matched to a gene. CDR3 length equals 15 residues. Germline assignment: CDR1 MNHEY and CDR2 SVGAGI. The CDR3 bases are TGTGCCAGCAGCGGGGGGGCCAGTGTCACAGATACGCAGTATTTT. This gives the protein CASSGGASVTDTQYF.

The genes are TRBV2 and TRBJ2-7; tentative D call: TRBD1 (8 bases). The ends were cut back, 8 bases at V and 4 bases at J, with 18 bases in the middle. CDR3 length equals 14 residues. Germline loops: CDR1 SNHLY, CDR2 FYNNEI. CDR3 region: CASRRTGTIYEQYF. In nucleotides, the CDR3 is TGTGCCAGCCGTAGGACAGGGACTATTTACGAGCAGTACTTC.

For this clone: This CDR3 is also generated by other DNA sequences in the sample. The chain has TRBV7-2 and TRBJ2-5, with TRBD2 as a possible D gene (6 bases). This CDR3 has 14 amino acids. With 3 bases removed from V and 2 bases from J, the gap between germline ends came to 10 bases. CDR1 is SGHTA and CDR2 is FQGNSA in the germline V gene. This CDR3 is CASSLPGVQETQYF. The CDR3 DNA reads TGTGCCAGCAGCTTGCCGGGGGTGCAAGAGACCCAGTACTTC. The full variable domain, its missing parts supplied by reference TRBV7-2 and TRBJ2-5, is GAGVSQSPSNKVTEKGKDVELRCDPISGHTALYWYRQSLGQGLEFLIYFQGNSAPDKSGLPSDRFSAERTGGSVSTLTIQRTQQEDSAVYLCASSLPGVQETQYFGPGTRLLVL.

This rearrangement joins TRBV18 to TRBJ2-7; TRBD2 matches at 7 bases. The CDR3 is 17 residues long. V shed 0 bases, J shed 3 bases, and the junction held 11 bases outside the gene matches. Germline V gene sequence: CDR1 KGHSH, CDR2 LQKENI. The CDR3 reads CASSPPTGGSSGYEQYF. The CDR3 nucleotides are TGTGCCAGCTCACCACCGACGGGGGGTTCTAGCGGCTACGAGCAGTACTTC.

This clone was found once. This chain uses TRBV29-1 with TRBJ1-4; D remains unclear. From germline, CDR1 is SQVTM and CDR2 ANQGSEA. This CDR3 contains 15 residues. Trimming cost V 7 bases and J 5 bases, with 20 bases left between them. This CDR3 is CSAYRAPDGNEKLFF. The DNA for the CDR3 is TGCAGCGCTTACCGCGCCCCTGACGGGAATGAAAAACTGTTTTTT.

The chain employs TRBV28 and TRBJ2-7; a weak D match, TRBD2 (5 bases). Trimming took off 6 bases at V and 4 bases at J, with 10 bases between the two ends. Germline CDR1 reads MDHEN; CDR2 reads SYDVKM. This CDR3 is 12 amino acids long. CDR3 bases: TGTGCCAGCAGCAGAGGGATTTACGAGCAGTACTTC. Its protein is CASSRGIYEQYF.

This clone was seen a handful of times. The genes are TRBV6-5 and TRBJ1-2; 10 bases are shared with TRBD1. The CDR3 has 12 amino acids. The germline gives CDR1 MNHEY, CDR2 SVGAGI. Trimming cost V 6 bases and J 7 bases; bases outside gene matches: 2. The CDR3 DNA reads as TGTGCCAGCAGAGACAGGGGGCTTGGCTACACCTTC. Protein product: CASRDRGLGYTF.

The chain employs TRBV28 and TRBJ1-2, with D perhaps TRBD1 (5 bases). The CDR3 runs 13 residues. The V gene's germline CDR1 is MDHEN and CDR2 SYDVKM. V lost 10 bases and J 3 bases, leaving 15 bases between the germline ends. CDR3 DNA: TGTGCCATAGGGGCCTTGTCGCACTATGGCTACACCTTC. It yields the protein CAIGALSHYGYTF.

This sequence joins TRBV5-1 and TRBJ2-3; D remains ambiguous. The germline V gene encodes CDR1 SGHRS and CDR2 YFSETQ. V gave up 0 bases and J gave up 2 bases, with 7 bases separating them. The CDR3 contains 14 residues. The CDR3 DNA sequence: TGCGCCAGCAGCTTGGTTCCCAACACAGATACGCAGTATTTT. As protein: CASSLVPNTDTQYF.

The chain links TRBV5-6 to TRBJ1-2; 8 positions match TRBD1. V shed 4 bases and J 2 bases; nucleotides not matched to a gene: 7. The CDR3 consists of 15 residues. Germline lookup yields CDR1 SGHDT and CDR2 YYEEEE. CDR3 amino acids: CASSRRTGTNYGYTF. CDR3 DNA: TGTGCCAGCAGCCGTCGGACAGGGACGAACTATGGCTACACCTTC.

The J gene is TRBJ2-2, the V gene TRBV19; TRBD2 agrees at 12 bases. The J segment lost 7 bases and the V segment lost 6 bases, leaving 9 bases of the junction unmatched. Germline CDR1 LNHDA, CDR2 SQIVND (reference sequence). The length of the CDR3 is 16 residues. CDR3 amino acids: CASSSSGGAMVGELFF. Written as DNA, the CDR3 is TGTGCCAGTAGCTCTAGCGGGGGGGCCATGGTCGGGGAGCTGTTTTTT.

V and J are TRBV18 and TRBJ1-3; TRBD1 is a possible D gene (6 bases). The CDR3 has 16 amino acids. Deletions cut 6 bases from V and 0 bases from J, with 15 bases between. Looked up from germline, CDR1 is KGHSH and CDR2 is LQKENI. Here the CDR3 reads CASSPTDRSSGNTIYF. The CDR3 coding sequence is TGTGCCAGCTCGCCTACTGACAGGTCCTCTGGAAACACCATATATTTT. Filled out from reference TRBV18 and TRBJ1-3, the complete variable domain reads NAGVMQNPRHLVRRRGQEARLRCSPMKGHSHVYWYRQLPEEGLKFMVYLQKENIIDESGMPKERFSAEFPKEGPSILRIQQVVRGDSAAYFCASSPTDRSSGNTIYFGEGSWLTVV.